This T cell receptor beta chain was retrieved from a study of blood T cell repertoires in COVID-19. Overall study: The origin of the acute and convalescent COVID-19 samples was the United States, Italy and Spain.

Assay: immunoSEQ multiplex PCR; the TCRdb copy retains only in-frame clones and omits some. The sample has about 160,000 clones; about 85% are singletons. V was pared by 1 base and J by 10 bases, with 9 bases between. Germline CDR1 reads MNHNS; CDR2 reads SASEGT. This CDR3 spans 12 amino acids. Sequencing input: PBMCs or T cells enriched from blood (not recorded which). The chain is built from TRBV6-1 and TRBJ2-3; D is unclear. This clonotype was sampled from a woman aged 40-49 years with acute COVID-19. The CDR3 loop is CASSEDGQAQYF. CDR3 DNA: TGTGCCAGCAGTGAAGACGGCCAGGCGCAGTATTTT.